This T cell receptor beta chain derives from a study of blood T cell repertoires in COVID-19. Looking at the study overall: Both acute and convalescent COVID-19 samples were obtained from the United States, Italy and Spain. T cells, B-cell-depleted T cells, or PBMCs provided the cDNA or gDNA that served as material.

Original methodology: Estimates of nucleated cell counts were drawn from the amplification of reference gene primers. Sequencing used immunoSEQ multiplex PCR; TCRdb keeps in-frame clones, though not all of them. The DNA gave D and trimming, while V, J and clone size come from that table. The data hold 30,000 to 45,000 clones, with roughly 78% observed a single time. This clone was counted only a few times. This CDR3 comprises 17 residues. The V gene's germline CDR1 is SGHDT and CDR2 YYEEEE. V shed 3 bases and J shed 0 bases, with 18 bases lying between them. This chain connects TRBV5-6 to TRBJ1-2; D is uncertain. The sample was peripheral blood. The sequence derives from a man aged 55 to 70 with acute or convalescent COVID-19. In DNA, the CDR3 is TGTGCCAGCAGCTCGATAACTCTGGAGGTTCCTAACTATGGCTACACCTTC. Its translation: CASSSITLEVPNYGYTF.